This is a list of T cell receptor beta chains from one sample in a study of blood T cell repertoires in COVID-19. The repertoire was sequenced with immunoSEQ multiplex PCR; TCRdb's copy has only in-frame clones and lacks some. The top ten clones hold about 1% of a sample with around 300,000 clones, 90% of them seen once. The specimen sequenced was peripheral blood. These receptors originate from a woman aged 40 to 49 with COVID-19, enrolled during active disease. Both conserved end residues are part of each CDR3. Fields, in order: D gene, clone size, V gene, J gene, CDR3 protein, CDR3 DNA. The D gene is left open where the match is weak. Clone size appears in some rows only: once, few, many, or a class for an expanded clone.

d_call: TRBD1; clone_size: NA; v_call: TRBV7-9; j_call: TRBJ2-7; cdr3_aa: CASSQTGASYEQYF; cdr3_nt: TGTGCCAGCAGCCAGACAGGGGCTTCCTACGAGCAGTACTTC
d_call: TRBD1; clone_size: NA; v_call: TRBV3-1/TRBV3-2; j_call: TRBJ1-3; cdr3_aa: CASSQDKGQAGNTIYF; cdr3_nt: TGTGCCAGCAGCCAAGATAAAGGACAGGCAGGAAACACCATATATTTT
d_call: TRBD2; clone_size: NA; v_call: TRBV30; j_call: TRBJ2-3; cdr3_aa: CAWSLAGGPNTQYF; cdr3_nt: TGTGCCTGGTCACTAGCGGGAGGGCCGAATACGCAGTATTTT
d_call: NA; clone_size: once; v_call: TRBV2; j_call: TRBJ1-2; cdr3_aa: CAMRTENYGYTF; cdr3_nt: TGTGCCATGAGGACAGAGAACTATGGCTACACCTTC
d_call: NA; clone_size: NA; v_call: TRBV29-1; j_call: TRBJ2-7; cdr3_aa: CSVEDRGREQYF; cdr3_nt: TGCAGCGTTGAAGATCGAGGGCGCGAGCAGTACTTC
d_call: NA; clone_size: once; v_call: TRBV9; j_call: TRBJ2-3; cdr3_aa: CASSPGWRITDTQYF; cdr3_nt: TGTGCCAGCAGCCCCGGCTGGAGGATCACAGATACGCAGTATTTT
d_call: NA; clone_size: once; v_call: TRBV28; j_call: TRBJ2-2; cdr3_aa: CASSTRWGTGELFF; cdr3_nt: TGTGCCAGCAGCACTAGGTGGGGCACCGGGGAGCTGTTTTTT
d_call: NA; clone_size: NA; v_call: TRBV27; j_call: TRBJ2-7; cdr3_aa: CASSLEGSYEQYF; cdr3_nt: TGTGCCAGCAGTTTGGAGGGCAGCTACGAGCAGTACTTC
d_call: NA; clone_size: once; v_call: TRBV6-4; j_call: TRBJ2-1; cdr3_aa: CASSVVAEYNEQFF; cdr3_nt: TGTGCCAGCAGTGTAGTAGCGGAGTACAATGAGCAGTTCTTC
d_call: NA; clone_size: NA; v_call: TRBV11-2; j_call: TRBJ2-5; cdr3_aa: CASSLDLPQETQYF; cdr3_nt: TGTGCCAGCAGCTTAGATCTCCCCCAAGAGACCCAGTACTTC
d_call: TRBD1; clone_size: once; v_call: TRBV28; j_call: TRBJ1-1; cdr3_aa: CASRRSRGTGTEAFF; cdr3_nt: TGTGCCAGCAGAAGGAGCAGGGGGACCGGCACTGAAGCTTTCTTT
d_call: NA; clone_size: NA; v_call: TRBV5-1; j_call: TRBJ2-5; cdr3_aa: CASSLFEQETQYF; cdr3_nt: TGCGCCAGCAGCTTGTTTGAGCAAGAGACCCAGTACTTC
d_call: TRBD1; clone_size: NA; v_call: TRBV7-2; j_call: TRBJ2-5; cdr3_aa: CASSSGTGGEETQYF; cdr3_nt: TGTGCCAGCAGCTCCGGGACAGGGGGCGAGGAGACCCAGTACTTC
d_call: NA; clone_size: NA; v_call: TRBV7-3; j_call: TRBJ1-2; cdr3_aa: CASSSDTNYGYTF; cdr3_nt: TGTGCCAGCAGTTCGGACACGAACTATGGCTACACCTTC
d_call: NA; clone_size: NA; v_call: TRBV27; j_call: TRBJ2-3; cdr3_aa: CASSFVGTDTQYF; cdr3_nt: TGTGCCAGCAGTTTCGTCGGTACAGATACGCAGTATTTT
d_call: TRBD1; clone_size: NA; v_call: TRBV9; j_call: TRBJ1-6; cdr3_aa: CASSAPQGTLANSPLHF; cdr3_nt: TGTGCCAGCAGCGCACCACAGGGGACCCTCGCTAATTCACCCCTCCACTTT
d_call: NA; clone_size: NA; v_call: TRBV10-3; j_call: TRBJ1-1; cdr3_aa: CAISDMGMSTEAFF; cdr3_nt: TGTGCCATCAGTGACATGGGCATGAGCACTGAAGCTTTCTTT
d_call: NA; clone_size: NA; v_call: TRBV7-8; j_call: TRBJ1-2; cdr3_aa: CASSLVGGDGGYTF; cdr3_nt: TGTGCCAGCAGCTTAGTGGGGGGGGATGGCGGCTACACCTTC
d_call: TRBD1; clone_size: NA; v_call: TRBV30; j_call: TRBJ2-7; cdr3_aa: CAWSEGQAFYEQYF; cdr3_nt: TGTGCCTGGAGTGAAGGACAGGCGTTCTACGAGCAGTACTTC
d_call: TRBD1; clone_size: NA; v_call: TRBV19; j_call: TRBJ1-5; cdr3_aa: CASSRGTGGGNQPQHF; cdr3_nt: TGTGCCAGTAGCCGGGGGACAGGGGGCGGCAATCAGCCCCAGCATTTT
d_call: TRBD1; clone_size: few; v_call: TRBV7-3; j_call: TRBJ1-1; cdr3_aa: CASSYQQGVTEAFF; cdr3_nt: TGTGCCAGCAGCTATCAGCAGGGGGTAACTGAAGCTTTCTTT
d_call: TRBD1; clone_size: NA; v_call: TRBV29-1; j_call: TRBJ1-1; cdr3_aa: CSVEPQGDTEAFF; cdr3_nt: TGCAGCGTTGAACCACAGGGGGACACTGAAGCTTTCTTT
d_call: NA; clone_size: NA; v_call: TRBV6-6; j_call: TRBJ2-7; cdr3_aa: CAYGSSYEQYF; cdr3_nt: TGTGCCTATGGGAGCTCCTACGAGCAGTACTTC
d_call: TRBD1; clone_size: NA; v_call: TRBV6-2/TRBV6-3; j_call: TRBJ2-7; cdr3_aa: CASSYNSMDRGSYEQYF; cdr3_nt: TGTGCCAGCAGTTATAACTCTATGGACAGGGGGTCCTACGAGCAGTACTTC
d_call: TRBD2; clone_size: NA; v_call: TRBV9; j_call: TRBJ2-3; cdr3_aa: CASSVGGLAPTDTQYF; cdr3_nt: TGTGCCAGCAGCGTAGGGGGACTAGCGCCTACAGATACGCAGTATTTT
d_call: TRBD2; clone_size: NA; v_call: TRBV27; j_call: TRBJ2-1; cdr3_aa: CASSLSGTAGRYNEQFF; cdr3_nt: TGTGCCAGCAGTTTAAGTGGTACAGCGGGGAGATACAATGAGCAGTTCTTC
d_call: NA; clone_size: few; v_call: TRBV12-3/TRBV12-4; j_call: TRBJ1-2; cdr3_aa: CASGFPSGGYTF; cdr3_nt: TGTGCCAGCGGATTCCCTTCAGGTGGCTACACCTTC
d_call: NA; clone_size: NA; v_call: TRBV5-6; j_call: TRBJ2-1; cdr3_aa: CASSLRGSPNEQFF; cdr3_nt: TGTGCCAGCAGCTTGCGTGGCAGTCCCAATGAGCAGTTCTTC
d_call: TRBD2; clone_size: NA; v_call: TRBV4-1; j_call: TRBJ2-4; cdr3_aa: CASSQVGRGAKNIQYF; cdr3_nt: TGCGCCAGCAGCCAAGTAGGGCGGGGGGCCAAAAACATTCAGTACTTC
d_call: TRBD1; clone_size: NA; v_call: TRBV7-3; j_call: TRBJ1-2; cdr3_aa: CASTYSGTGPYGYTF; cdr3_nt: TGTGCCAGCACCTACTCCGGGACAGGGCCCTATGGCTACACCTTC
d_call: TRBD2; clone_size: NA; v_call: TRBV6-1; j_call: TRBJ2-4; cdr3_aa: CASSDLLADLRGNIQYF; cdr3_nt: TGTGCCAGCAGTGACCTACTAGCGGATCTTAGGGGGAACATTCAGTACTTC
d_call: NA; clone_size: NA; v_call: TRBV20-1; j_call: TRBJ2-3; cdr3_aa: CSGPVTDTQYF; cdr3_nt: TGCAGTGGTCCGGTCACAGATACGCAGTATTTT
d_call: TRBD1; clone_size: NA; v_call: TRBV12-3/TRBV12-4; j_call: TRBJ1-1; cdr3_aa: CASGQGWTEAFF; cdr3_nt: TGTGCCAGTGGACAGGGGTGGACTGAAGCTTTCTTT
d_call: NA; clone_size: NA; v_call: TRBV30; j_call: TRBJ1-1; cdr3_aa: CAWSGPGGTEAFF; cdr3_nt: TGTGCCTGGAGTGGGCCGGGGGGCACTGAAGCTTTCTTT